This T cell receptor beta chain was identified during a study of tumor-infiltrating lymphocytes in glioblastoma multiforme (dated by TCRdb to 2016 to 2017). Regarding the research as a whole: Whether intratumoral genomic heterogeneity fosters TIL diversity was tested through joint investigation of somatic mutations, TIL diversity and immune response activity.

The trim is 3 bases for V and 7 bases for J, with a gap of 25 bases between the germline ends. The CDR3 holds 17 amino acids from the cysteine to the phenylalanine. Solely the CDR3 DNA is kept, with 51 bases framed from the first base. CDR1 is given as LGHNA and CDR2 as YSLEER, both from the germline V gene. About this clonotype itself: The antigen this receptor binds is unknown. No clone much larger than this one lies a single base away; base qualities are absent.

General findings and caveats noted by the study authors: Generalizability was limited because only one glioblastoma patient was included in the TCR and somatic mutation analysis. Because T cells carry unequal numbers of TCR transcripts, RNA-based TCR sequencing may distort clone frequencies. T cells were not sorted into functional subsets, and such sorting was noted by the authors as a future improvement.

For each of the approximately ten tumor samples, the AllPrep DNA/RNA mini kit was used to purify genomic DNA and total RNA simultaneously. Every RNA sample had an RNA integrity number above 6.5 and an OD 260/280 ratio above 1.9. A modified ARM-PCR protocol with multiple V-beta primers and a C-beta primer was used to build TCRB libraries from RNA via three nested multiplex PCR rounds. TCRB-specific cDNA was synthesized from about 0.5 ug total RNA with ProtoScript II Reverse Transcriptase and a C-beta primer. The description of the TCRB libraries did not include any unique molecular identifiers. In the third PCR, barcodes and adapters were added over roughly 25 cycles using Deep VentR (exo-) polymerase, and bands of 250-500 bp were then gel purified. An Illumina HiSeq 2500 was used to sequence the TCRB libraries with 250 bp paired-end reads. The paper's data handling went like this. The reads were cleaned with Trimmomatic, merged with FLASH and assigned V, D and J segments with MiGEC before being analyzed in VDJtools. Repertoire diversity was quantified with the Shannon-Wiener diversity index calculated using VDJtools. TCRdb trimmed the raw reads at Q25, called clones with MiXCR and kept productive beta chains. Entries that share a CDR3 protein sequence are merged under the most common genes and DNA. The V and J calls here are based on TCRdb, not the publication. Here the sample has 10,000 to 15,000 distinct CDR3 sequences; around 60% occur a single time. Less than 35% of the sample goes to the ten largest clones.

The clonotype originates from a male donor with glioblastoma. Material for sequencing was brain tumor tissue. The receptor chain draws on TRBV4-3 and TRBJ2-7, with the D segment identity uncertain. The CDR3 region reads CASSHAGWRPYLREQYF. The base sequence is TGCGCCAGCAGCCATGCCGGGTGGCGGCCCTACCTTAGGGAGCAGTACTTC.